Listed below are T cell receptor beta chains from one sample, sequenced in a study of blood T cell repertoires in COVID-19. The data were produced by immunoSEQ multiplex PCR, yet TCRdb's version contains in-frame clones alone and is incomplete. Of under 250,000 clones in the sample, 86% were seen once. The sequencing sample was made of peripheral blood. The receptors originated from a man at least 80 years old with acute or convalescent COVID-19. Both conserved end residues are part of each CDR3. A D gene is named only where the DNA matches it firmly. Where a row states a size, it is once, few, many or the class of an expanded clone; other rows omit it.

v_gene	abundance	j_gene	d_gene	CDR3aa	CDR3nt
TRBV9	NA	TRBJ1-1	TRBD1	CASSVWDRNTEAFF	TGTGCCAGCAGCGTATGGGACAGGAACACTGAAGCTTTCTTT
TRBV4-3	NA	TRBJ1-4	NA	CASSQAPPPRGSNEKLFF	TGCGCCAGCAGCCAAGCTCCCCCCCCCAGGGGATCCAATGAAAAACTGTTTTTT
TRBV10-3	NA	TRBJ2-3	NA	CAISGGGSITDTQYF	TGTGCCATCAGTGGGGGCGGATCGATCACAGATACGCAGTATTTT
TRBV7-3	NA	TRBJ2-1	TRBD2	CASSLKASGSVGYNEQFF	TGTGCCAGCAGCTTAAAGGCTAGCGGGAGTGTTGGCTACAATGAGCAGTTCTTC
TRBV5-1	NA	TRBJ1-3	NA	CASRQGSVVTSGNTIYF	TGCGCCAGCAGACAGGGTAGCGTAGTTACCTCTGGAAACACCATATATTTT
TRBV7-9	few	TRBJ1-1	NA	CASSSGPLRGTEAFF	TGTGCCAGCAGCTCGGGGCCGCTGCGGGGGACTGAAGCTTTCTTT
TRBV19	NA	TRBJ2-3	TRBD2	CASSIGGREDTQYF	TGTGCCAGTAGTATTGGCGGGAGGGAAGATACGCAGTATTTT
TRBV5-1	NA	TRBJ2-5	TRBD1	CASSLRAGGARETQYF	TGCGCCAGCAGCTTGAGGGCAGGGGGCGCCAGGGAGACCCAGTACTTC
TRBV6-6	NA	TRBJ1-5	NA	CASSFGREVSNQPQHF	TGTGCCAGCAGTTTCGGAAGAGAGGTCAGCAATCAGCCCCAGCATTTT
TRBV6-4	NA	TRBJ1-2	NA	CASSEGGVYGYTF	TGTGCCAGCAGTGAGGGAGGGGTCTATGGCTACACCTTC
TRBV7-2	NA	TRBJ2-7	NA	CASSSFPTGTYEQYF	TGTGCCAGCAGCTCCTTTCCGACTGGTACCTACGAGCAGTACTTC
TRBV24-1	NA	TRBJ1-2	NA	CATRGASNYGYTF	TGTGCCACCAGGGGGGCCTCTAACTATGGCTACACCTTC
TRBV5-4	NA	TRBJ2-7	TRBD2	CASSLAGGRAYEQYF	TGTGCCAGCAGCTTGGCTGGCGGGAGGGCCTACGAGCAGTACTTC
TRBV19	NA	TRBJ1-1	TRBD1	CASSIEGTGSYTEAFF	TGTGCCAGTAGTATAGAAGGGACAGGGTCGTACACTGAAGCTTTCTTT
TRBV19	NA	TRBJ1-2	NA	CASSIAGYGYTF	TGTGCCAGTAGTATAGCAGGCTATGGCTACACCTTC
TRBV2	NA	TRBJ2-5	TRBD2	CASSATSGRPQETQYF	TGTGCCAGCAGTGCTACTAGCGGGAGGCCCCAAGAGACCCAGTACTTC
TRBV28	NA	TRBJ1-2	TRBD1	CASSLQGNYGYTF	TGTGCCAGCAGTCTACAGGGGAACTATGGCTACACCTTC
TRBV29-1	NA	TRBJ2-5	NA	CSVETGAGIRETQYF	TGCAGCGTTGAAACAGGAGCTGGGATTCGGGAGACCCAGTACTTC
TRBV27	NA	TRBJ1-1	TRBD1	CASQLDRLNTEAFF	TGTGCCAGCCAACTGGACAGGTTGAACACTGAAGCTTTCTTT
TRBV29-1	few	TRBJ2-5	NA	CSVKVGRETQYF	TGCAGCGTTAAGGTGGGGCGAGAGACCCAGTACTTC
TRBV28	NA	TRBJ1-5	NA	CASTPSGNRLSQPQHF	TGTGCCAGCACCCCGTCTGGAAACAGGTTGTCTCAGCCCCAGCATTTT
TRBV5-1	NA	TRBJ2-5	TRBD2	CASSFGAGEGETQYF	TGCGCCAGCAGCTTTGGAGCGGGAGAGGGGGAGACCCAGTACTTC
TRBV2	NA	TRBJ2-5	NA	CASSRDFRETQYF	TGTGCCAGCAGCCGGGACTTTAGGGAGACCCAGTACTTC
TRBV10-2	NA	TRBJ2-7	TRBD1	CASREWAGQGNEQYF	TGCGCCAGCAGAGAATGGGCGGGACAGGGCAACGAGCAGTACTTC
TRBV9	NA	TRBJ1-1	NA	CASSVGGGANTEAFF	TGTGCCAGCAGCGTAGGAGGAGGGGCGAACACTGAAGCTTTCTTT
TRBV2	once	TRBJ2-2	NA	CASSVGNTGELFF	TGTGCCAGCAGTGTCGGTAACACCGGGGAGCTGTTTTTT
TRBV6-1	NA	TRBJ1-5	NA	CASSLNNQPQHF	TGTGCCAGCAGTCTTAACAATCAGCCCCAGCATTTT
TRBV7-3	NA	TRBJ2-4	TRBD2	CATADSGSGIQYF	TGTGCCACGGCTGATAGCGGGAGTGGCATTCAGTACTTC
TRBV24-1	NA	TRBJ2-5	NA	CATSDYPRGSETQYF	TGTGCCACCAGTGATTATCCCAGGGGATCGGAGACCCAGTACTTC
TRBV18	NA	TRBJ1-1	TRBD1	CASSPQGAGTEAFF	TGTGCCAGCTCACCACAGGGGGCGGGCACTGAAGCTTTCTTT
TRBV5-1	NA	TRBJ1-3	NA	CASSLGQGSSGNTIYF	TGCGCCAGCAGCTTGGGCCAGGGGAGCTCTGGAAACACCATATATTTT
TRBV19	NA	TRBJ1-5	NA	CASSGLLQPQHF	TGTGCCAGTAGTGGCCTTCTTCAGCCCCAGCATTTT
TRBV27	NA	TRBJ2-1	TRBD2	CASSSRPYRTSGAYNEQFF	TGTGCCAGCAGTTCACGCCCCTATCGGACTAGCGGAGCCTACAATGAGCAGTTCTTC
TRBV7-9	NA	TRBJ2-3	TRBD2	CASSFPSGSGTDTQYF	TGTGCCAGCAGCTTTCCTAGCGGTAGCGGCACAGATACGCAGTATTTT
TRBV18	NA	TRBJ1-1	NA	CASSPLEQQMNTEAFF	TGTGCCAGCTCACCATTGGAACAGCAAATGAACACTGAAGCTTTCTTT
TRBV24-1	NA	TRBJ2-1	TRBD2	CATSDSIAGSYNEQFF	TGTGCCACCAGTGATTCGATAGCGGGGTCCTACAATGAGCAGTTCTTC
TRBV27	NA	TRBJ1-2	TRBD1	CASSRSGTGRYGYTF	TGTGCCAGCAGTCGATCGGGGACAGGGAGGTATGGCTACACCTTC
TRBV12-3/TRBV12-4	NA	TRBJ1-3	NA	CASSLSSGNTIYF	TGTGCCAGCAGTTTGAGCTCTGGAAACACCATATATTTT
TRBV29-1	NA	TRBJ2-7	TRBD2	CSVEGISGEGYEQYF	TGCAGCGTTGAAGGTATCAGCGGGGAGGGCTACGAGCAGTACTTC
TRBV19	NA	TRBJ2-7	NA	CASSKEESYEQYF	TGTGCCAGTAGTAAGGAGGAATCCTACGAGCAGTACTTC
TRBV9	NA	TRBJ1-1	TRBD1	CASSDRQGAAEAFF	TGTGCCAGCAGCGACCGACAGGGAGCGGCCGAAGCTTTCTTT
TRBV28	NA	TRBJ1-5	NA	CASRATDRSNQPQHF	TGTGCCAGCAGAGCGACCGACAGGAGCAATCAGCCCCAGCATTTT
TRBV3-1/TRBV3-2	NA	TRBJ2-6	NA	CASSLRSIGSGANVLTF	TGTGCCAGCAGCCTACGGAGTATCGGCTCTGGGGCCAACGTCCTGACTTTC
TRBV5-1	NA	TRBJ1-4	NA	CASSRVRDSIPSTNEKLFF	TGCGCCAGCAGCCGCGTACGGGACTCCATTCCTTCAACTAATGAAAAACTGTTTTTT
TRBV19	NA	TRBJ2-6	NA	CASSSTGTPSSGANVLTF	TGTGCCAGTAGTTCAACCGGGACACCCAGCTCTGGGGCCAACGTCCTGACTTTC
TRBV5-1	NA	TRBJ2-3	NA	CASSLAGTSTDTQYF	TGCGCCAGCAGCTTGGCAGGGACTAGCACAGATACGCAGTATTTT
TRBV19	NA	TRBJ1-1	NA	CASRTQETMNTEAFF	TGTGCCAGTAGGACACAGGAGACCATGAACACTGAAGCTTTCTTT
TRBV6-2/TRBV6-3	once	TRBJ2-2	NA	CASSYWGSNTGELFF	TGTGCCAGCAGTTACTGGGGCTCGAACACCGGGGAGCTGTTTTTT
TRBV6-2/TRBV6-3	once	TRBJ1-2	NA	CASSYSGTLYGYTF	TGTGCCAGCAGTTACTCGGGGACACTCTATGGCTACACCTTC
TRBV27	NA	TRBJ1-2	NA	CASRIFYGYTF	TGTGCCAGCAGAATATTCTATGGCTACACCTTC
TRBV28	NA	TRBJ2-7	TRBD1	CASKTGGPYEQYF	TGTGCCAGCAAGACAGGGGGTCCCTACGAGCAGTACTTC
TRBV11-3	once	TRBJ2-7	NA	CASSSGHSGSYEQYF	TGTGCCAGCAGCTCCGGACACTCGGGCTCCTACGAGCAGTACTTC
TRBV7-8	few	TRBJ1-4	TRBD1	CASSMPRDSRMEKLFF	TGTGCCAGCAGCATGCCCCGGGACAGCCGGATGGAAAAACTGTTTTTT